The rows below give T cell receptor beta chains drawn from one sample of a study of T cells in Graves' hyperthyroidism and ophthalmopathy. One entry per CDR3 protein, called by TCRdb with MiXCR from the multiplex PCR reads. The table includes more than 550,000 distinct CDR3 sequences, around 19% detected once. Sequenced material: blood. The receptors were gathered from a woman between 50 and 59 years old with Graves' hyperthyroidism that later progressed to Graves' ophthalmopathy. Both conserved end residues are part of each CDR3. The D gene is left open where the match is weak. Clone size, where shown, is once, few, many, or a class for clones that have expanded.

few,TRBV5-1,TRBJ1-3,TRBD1,CASSTQTGQGDTIYF,TGCGCCAGCAGCACCCAGACAGGGCAAGGAGACACCATATATTTT
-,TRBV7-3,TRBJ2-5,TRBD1,CASSLLGTEQETQYF,TGTGCCAGCAGCCTCCTCGGGACAGAACAAGAGACCCAGTACTTC
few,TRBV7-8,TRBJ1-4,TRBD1,CASSSGQFATNEKLFF,TGTGCCAGCAGCTCGGGACAGTTTGCAACTAATGAAAAACTGTTTTTT
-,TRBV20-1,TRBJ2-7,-,CSARRTSNYEQYF,TGCAGTGCTAGGAGGACAAGCAACTACGAGCAGTACTTC
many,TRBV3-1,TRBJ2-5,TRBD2,CASSQWGGGGAAETQYF,TGTGCCAGCAGCCAATGGGGTGGCGGGGGGGCCGCAGAGACCCAGTACTTC
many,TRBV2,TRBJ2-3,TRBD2,CASSGSRGVTDTQYF,TGTGCCAGCAGTGGGAGTCGGGGGGTCACAGATACGCAGTATTTT
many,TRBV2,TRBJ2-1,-,CASSGVGGGASYNEQFF,TGTGCCAGCAGTGGAGTAGGCGGGGGCGCCTCCTACAATGAGCAGTTCTTC
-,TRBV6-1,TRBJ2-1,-,CASREGRNNEQFF,TGTGCCAGCAGAGAGGGACGGAACAATGAGCAGTTCTTC
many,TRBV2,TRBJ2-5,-,CASINGETQYF,TGTGCCAGCATCAATGGAGAGACCCAGTACTTC
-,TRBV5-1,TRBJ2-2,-,CASSLDIADTGELFF,TGCGCCAGCAGCTTAGACATCGCGGACACCGGGGAGCTGTTTTTT
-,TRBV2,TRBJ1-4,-,CASSGGVNEKLLF,TGTGCCAGCAGTGGGGGCGTCAATGAAAAACTGCTTTTT
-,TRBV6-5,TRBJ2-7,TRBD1,CASSYNDRVGEQYF,TGTGCCAGCAGTTACAACGACAGGGTAGGCGAGCAGTACTTC
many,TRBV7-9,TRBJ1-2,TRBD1,CASNSGGTGKGYTF,TGTGCCAGCAATTCCGGAGGGACAGGGAAAGGCTACACCTTC
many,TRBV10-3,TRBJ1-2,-,CAISDSGGQTRGYTF,TGTGCCATCAGTGATTCGGGGGGCCAGACACGTGGCTACACCTTC
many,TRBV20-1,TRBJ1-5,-,CSARVGDQPQHF,TGCAGTGCTAGAGTTGGAGATCAGCCCCAGCATTTT
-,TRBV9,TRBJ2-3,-,CASSVDSGRASTDTQYF,TGTGCCAGCAGCGTAGATTCGGGTAGAGCGAGCACAGATACGCAGTATTTT
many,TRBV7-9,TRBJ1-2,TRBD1,CASSTTGGHGYTF,TGTGCCAGCAGCACTACAGGGGGGCATGGCTACACCTTC
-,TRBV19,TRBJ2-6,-,CASRKRVFSGANVLTF,TGTGCCAGTAGGAAAAGGGTATTCTCTGGGGCCAACGTCCTGACTTTC
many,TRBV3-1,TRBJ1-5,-,CASSQGLGQPQHF,TGTGCCAGCAGCCAGGGTTTGGGTCAGCCCCAGCATTTT
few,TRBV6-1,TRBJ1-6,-,CANRETLNSPLHF,TGTGCCAACCGAGAGACCCTTAATTCACCCCTCCACTTT
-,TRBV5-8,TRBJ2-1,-,CASSSTALSYNEQFF,TGTGCCAGCAGCTCGACAGCCTTATCCTACAATGAGCAGTTCTTC
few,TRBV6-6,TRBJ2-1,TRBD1,CASSYSKDRGVNEQFF,TGTGCCAGCAGTTACTCCAAGGACAGGGGCGTCAATGAGCAGTTCTTC
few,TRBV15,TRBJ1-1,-,CATSKAGAMGTEAFF,TGTGCCACCAGCAAAGCGGGGGCGATGGGGACTGAAGCTTTCTTT
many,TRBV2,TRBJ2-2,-,CASRLTGELFF,TGTGCCAGCAGATTAACCGGGGAGCTGTTTTTT
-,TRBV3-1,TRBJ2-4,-,CASSQASARGIGAKNIQYF,TGTGCCAGCAGCCAAGCTTCGGCGAGGGGCATCGGGGCCAAAAACATTCAGTACTTC
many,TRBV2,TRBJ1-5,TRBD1,CASRSPGQANQPQHF,TGTGCCAGCAGGTCTCCGGGACAGGCAAATCAGCCCCAGCATTTT
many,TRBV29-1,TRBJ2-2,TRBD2,CSVEDLAGATNTGELFF,TGCAGCGTTGAAGATCTAGCGGGGGCGACGAACACCGGGGAGCTGTTTTTT
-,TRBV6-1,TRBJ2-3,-,CASSVTQGGATDTQYF,TGTGCCAGCAGCGTCACCCAGGGGGGGGCCACAGATACGCAGTATTTT
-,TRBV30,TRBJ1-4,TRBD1,CAWRSRDSTNEKLFF,TGTGCCTGGAGAAGCCGGGACAGCACTAATGAAAAACTGTTTTTT
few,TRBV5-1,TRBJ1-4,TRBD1,CASSLAQGEAEKLFF,TGCGCCAGCAGCTTGGCACAGGGGGAGGCTGAAAAACTGTTTTTT
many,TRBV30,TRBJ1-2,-,CAWSVSGQTGYTF,TGTGCCTGGAGTGTCTCAGGACAGACTGGCTACACCTTC
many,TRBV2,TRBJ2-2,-,CASSVGSGELFF,TGTGCCAGCAGTGTGGGGTCCGGGGAGCTGTTTTTT
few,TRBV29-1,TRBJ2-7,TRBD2,CSVAGTSGVYEQYF,TGCAGCGTGGCTGGGACTAGCGGGGTCTACGAGCAGTACTTC
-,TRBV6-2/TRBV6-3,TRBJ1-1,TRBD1,CASSPQGARTEAFF,TGTGCCAGCAGTCCGCAGGGGGCGCGAACTGAAGCTTTCTTT
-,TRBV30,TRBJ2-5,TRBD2,CAWSVAAGGLGETQYF,TGTGCCTGGAGTGTGGCAGCGGGGGGGCTTGGAGAGACCCAGTACTTC
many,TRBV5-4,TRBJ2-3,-,CASSLVGLLVTDTQYF,TGTGCCAGCAGCTTGGTTGGACTACTAGTGACAGATACGCAGTATTTT
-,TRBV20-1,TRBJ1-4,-,CSIPVATNEKLFF,TGCAGTATACCCGTAGCAACTAATGAAAAACTGTTTTTT
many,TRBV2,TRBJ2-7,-,CASSEPLDNYEQYF,TGTGCCAGCAGTGAACCCCTGGACAACTACGAGCAGTACTTC
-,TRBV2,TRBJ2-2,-,CASSVSRNTGELFF,TGTGCCAGCAGTGTTTCGAGGAACACCGGGGAGCTGTTTTTT
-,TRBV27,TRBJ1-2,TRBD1,CASRRFTGQGICGYTF,TGTGCCAGCAGGAGATTTACTGGACAGGGGATCTGTGGCTACACCTTC
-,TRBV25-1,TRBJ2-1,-,CASSGVPGRNEQFF,TGTGCCAGCAGTGGAGTCCCGGGGAGGAATGAGCAGTTCTTC